This is a list of T cell receptor beta chains from one sample in a study of OX40 agonist ivuxolimab in advanced cancers. Clones were sequenced by immunoSEQ multiplex PCR, and TCRdb holds only the in-frame ones, with some missing. The repertoire includes about 96,000 clones, 80% to 95% of them detected once, and about 1.5% sits in the top ten. Sequenced here: CD4+ or CD8+ T cells sorted from blood, sampled in a trial of the OX40 agonist ivuxolimab. Source of these receptors: an adult with an advanced solid tumor such as melanoma, head and neck, liver or kidney cancer. Each CDR3 is given with its conserved first and last residue. The order of the fields is D gene, clone size, V gene, J gene, CDR3 protein, CDR3 DNA. The D gene is left open where the match is weak. Rows give clone size only sometimes, using once, few, many, or a class for an expanded clone.

TRBD1	-	TRBV27	TRBJ1-6	CASSDRGPYNSPLHF	TGTGCCAGCAGCGACAGGGGTCCTTATAATTCACCCCTCCACTTT
TRBD1	-	TRBV18	TRBJ2-6	CASSPGTVLSGANVLTF	TGTGCCAGCTCACCCGGGACAGTTCTCTCTGGGGCCAACGTCCTGACTTTC
TRBD2	-	TRBV6-4	TRBJ2-1	CASSDSSGTSGEQFF	TGTGCCAGCAGTGACTCTTCCGGGACTAGCGGGGAGCAGTTCTTC
-	-	TRBV11-1	TRBJ2-7	CASSPRSDVSYEQYF	TGTGCCAGCAGCCCCCGGTCAGACGTCTCCTACGAGCAGTACTTC
-	-	TRBV28	TRBJ2-7	CASRSGPYEQYF	TGTGCCAGCCGTTCAGGGCCCTACGAGCAGTACTTC
TRBD1	-	TRBV18	TRBJ1-1	CASSRGTANTEAFF	TGTGCCAGCTCTAGAGGGACAGCGAACACTGAAGCTTTCTTT
-	-	TRBV11-3	TRBJ2-6	CASSFGGSGANVLTF	TGTGCCAGCAGCTTTGGTGGCTCTGGGGCCAACGTCCTGACTTTC
-	-	TRBV5-6	TRBJ2-7	CASSSQGYSYEQYF	TGTGCCAGCTCCTCGCAGGGATACTCCTACGAGCAGTACTTC
TRBD1	-	TRBV10-3	TRBJ1-3	CAISDGTGDSGNTIYF	TGTGCCATCAGTGACGGGACAGGCGACTCTGGAAACACCATATATTTT
-	-	TRBV7-2	TRBJ2-3	CASSTMGTSTDTQYF	TGTGCCAGCAGCACCATGGGGACCAGCACAGATACGCAGTATTTT
-	-	TRBV19	TRBJ1-1	CASSMSRERAEAFF	TGTGCCAGTAGTATGTCCAGGGAGAGGGCTGAAGCTTTCTTT
-	-	TRBV29-1	TRBJ1-1	CSVARTAEAFF	TGCAGCGTTGCGAGGACAGCAGAAGCTTTCTTT
TRBD1	-	TRBV9	TRBJ2-2	CASSAGTVLGTGELFF	TGTGCCAGCAGCGCCGGGACAGTACTTGGCACCGGGGAGCTGTTTTTT
TRBD2	-	TRBV4-3	TRBJ2-3	CASSQGLAETDTQYF	TGCGCCAGCAGCCAAGGACTAGCGGAGACAGATACGCAGTATTTT
TRBD1	-	TRBV2	TRBJ1-5	CASSLRQGGSNQPQHF	TGTGCCAGCAGTCTCCGACAGGGAGGTAGCAATCAGCCCCAGCATTTT
TRBD2	once	TRBV5-1	TRBJ2-1	CASSRREEVNEQFF	TGCGCCAGCAGTCGTCGGGAGGAGGTCAATGAGCAGTTCTTC
TRBD2	-	TRBV27	TRBJ2-3	CASSLSGRAISTDTQYF	TGTGCCAGCAGTTTAAGCGGGAGGGCCATTAGCACAGATACGCAGTATTTT
-	-	TRBV7-3	TRBJ1-2	CASSLEFAGAYYGYTF	TGTGCCAGCAGCTTAGAGTTCGCAGGAGCTTACTATGGCTACACCTTC
TRBD1	-	TRBV7-3	TRBJ2-1	CASRRQGAMDNEQFF	TGTGCCAGCAGGCGACAGGGGGCAATGGACAATGAGCAGTTCTTC
-	-	TRBV7-6	TRBJ2-5	CASSLAASVQETQYF	TGTGCCAGCAGCTTAGCGGCTAGCGTCCAAGAGACCCAGTACTTC
-	-	TRBV30	TRBJ1-3	CAWLRSRSGNTIYF	TGTGCCTGGCTCCGTTCCCGCTCTGGAAACACCATATATTTT
-	-	TRBV4-2	TRBJ2-5	CASSRYHRGREGQETQYF	TGTGCCAGCAGCCGGTACCACAGGGGGCGGGAGGGCCAAGAGACCCAGTACTTC
-	-	TRBV5-1	TRBJ1-6	CASSLNNSPLHF	TGCGCCAGCAGCTTGAATAATTCACCCCTCCACTTT
TRBD2	-	TRBV19	TRBJ2-1	CASSIGTSTAFYNEQFF	TGTGCCAGTAGTATAGGGACTAGCACGGCATTTTACAATGAGCAGTTCTTC
-	-	TRBV27	TRBJ2-5	CASSLLGSETQYF	TGTGCCAGCAGTTTACTGGGGTCAGAGACCCAGTACTTC
TRBD1	-	TRBV7-3	TRBJ2-1	CASSPSKWTGSYNEQFF	TGTGCCAGCAGCCCTTCCAAATGGACAGGGTCCTACAATGAGCAGTTCTTC
-	-	TRBV9	TRBJ1-1	CASSGIEGNEAFF	TGTGCCAGCAGCGGAATCGAGGGCAATGAAGCTTTCTTT
-	-	TRBV23-1	TRBJ2-2	CASSRPRQGPANTGELFF	TGCGCCAGCAGTCGGCCCCGCCAGGGGCCAGCGAACACCGGGGAGCTGTTTTTT
-	-	TRBV28	TRBJ2-5	CASSRPGSETQYF	TGTGCCAGCAGTCGGCCCGGATCGGAGACCCAGTACTTC
-	-	TRBV21-1	TRBJ2-4	CASSKPSTSGRGPGAKNIQYF	TGTGCCAGCAGCAAACCCTCCACTAGCGGGAGGGGCCCGGGGGCCAAAAACATTCAGTACTTC
-	once	TRBV6-5	TRBJ2-1	CASRPSSDEQFF	TGTGCCAGCAGACCCTCTAGCGACGAGCAGTTCTTC
-	-	TRBV5-1	TRBJ1-3	CASSLDWFSGNTIYF	TGCGCCAGCAGCTTGGACTGGTTCTCTGGAAACACCATATATTTT
TRBD1	once	TRBV9	TRBJ2-5	CASSVVAGGQGETQYF	TGTGCCAGCAGCGTAGTAGCAGGGGGACAGGGGGAGACCCAGTACTTC
TRBD1	-	TRBV28	TRBJ1-5	CASTDTGGYQPQHF	TGTGCCAGCACCGATACAGGGGGTTATCAGCCCCAGCATTTT
TRBD1	-	TRBV28	TRBJ1-2	CASSFSDRDGMRGYTF	TGTGCCAGCAGTTTCTCGGACAGGGACGGGATGAGAGGCTACACCTTC
TRBD2	-	TRBV7-2	TRBJ2-5	CASNPGTSGQETQYF	TGTGCCAGCAACCCCGGGACTAGCGGACAAGAGACCCAGTACTTC
-	-	TRBV2	TRBJ2-4	CASARTDNKYF	TGTGCCAGCGCCCGGACCGATAATAAGTACTTC
-	once	TRBV19	TRBJ1-2	CASGGVRNYGYTF	TGTGCCAGTGGAGGGGTCCGGAACTATGGCTACACCTTC
-	once	TRBV4-2	TRBJ2-1	CASSQVGASGRDNEQFF	TGTGCCAGCAGCCAAGTGGGGGCTAGCGGACGGGACAATGAGCAGTTCTTC
-	few	TRBV30	TRBJ1-1	CAWSLLGNTEAFF	TGTGCCTGGAGTCTCCTGGGGAACACTGAAGCTTTCTTT
-	-	TRBV7-2	TRBJ2-7	CASSLSGVSYEQYF	TGTGCCAGCAGCTTATCTGGGGTCTCCTACGAGCAGTACTTC
-	-	TRBV7-2	TRBJ1-2	CASSEQVYLLTNYGYTF	TGTGCCAGCAGCGAACAGGTTTACCTCTTGACTAACTATGGCTACACCTTC
-	-	TRBV18	TRBJ2-1	CASSPPRGWGYRSSYNEQFF	TGTGCCAGCTCACCACCGAGGGGGTGGGGGTATCGGAGCTCCTACAATGAGCAGTTCTTC
-	-	TRBV7-8	TRBJ2-5	CASSFVGGNGETQYF	TGTGCCAGCAGCTTCGTGGGCGGGAATGGGGAGACCCAGTACTTC
TRBD1	once	TRBV5-5	TRBJ2-7	CASSLGLEGAEYF	TGTGCCAGCAGCTTGGGTCTCGAGGGGGCCGAGTACTTC
-	-	TRBV28	TRBJ2-7	CASMAVAYEQYF	TGTGCCAGCATGGCGGTGGCCTACGAGCAGTACTTC
TRBD2	-	TRBV19	TRBJ2-1	CAVTTSGAGGEQFF	TGTGCCGTGACGACTAGCGGGGCCGGTGGGGAGCAGTTCTTC
-	-	TRBV11-3	TRBJ2-1	CASSYRGDEQFF	TGTGCCAGCAGTTATAGGGGGGATGAGCAGTTCTTC
-	-	TRBV29-1	TRBJ2-4	CSVEVGRNIQYF	TGCAGCGTTGAAGTGGGGCGAAACATTCAGTACTTC
TRBD2	-	TRBV5-1	TRBJ2-3	CASSSSGRAGDTQYF	TGCGCCAGCAGCTCTAGCGGGAGGGCCGGAGATACGCAGTATTTT
TRBD2	-	TRBV5-1	TRBJ2-1	CASSLGTSGSNEQFF	TGCGCCAGCAGCCTCGGGACTAGCGGGAGCAATGAGCAGTTCTTC
-	-	TRBV18	TRBJ2-7	CASSPTGNPYEQYF	TGTGCCAGCTCACCCACAGGGAATCCGTACGAGCAGTACTTC
-	-	TRBV7-6	TRBJ2-3	CASSQPGTPSTDTQYF	TGTGCCAGCAGCCAGCCCGGGACGCCTAGCACAGATACGCAGTATTTT
-	-	TRBV5-1	TRBJ1-4	CASSLGGGRTNEKLFF	TGCGCCAGCAGCCTCGGTGGGGGGCGAACTAATGAAAAACTGTTTTTT
-	once	TRBV4-2	TRBJ2-2	CASSQEPYDRRGSGELFF	TGTGCCAGCAGCCAAGAGCCCTACGATCGGAGGGGGTCCGGGGAGCTGTTTTTT
-	-	TRBV6-5	TRBJ1-2	CASSPHRAGGYTF	TGTGCCAGCAGTCCTCACAGGGCAGGCGGCTACACCTTC
TRBD1	-	TRBV28	TRBJ1-1	CASSLYRGLEAFF	TGTGCCAGCAGTTTATACAGGGGGCTCGAAGCTTTCTTT